This T cell receptor beta chain appears in the sequencing data of a study of blood T cell repertoires in COVID-19. Study summary: The United States, Italy and Spain were the sources of the acute and convalescent COVID-19 samples.

Methods used by the authors: Using reference gene primer amplification, nucleated cell counts were estimated. Produced via immunoSEQ multiplex PCR; TCRdb's table is partial and in-frame only. Clone size and V and J calls were adopted from that table, with D and trimming inferred from the DNA. The data hold approximately 20,000 clones, with over 75% observed a single time. Trimming took off 0 bases at V and 4 bases at J, with 14 bases between the two ends. There are 16 residues in the CDR3. Germline V gene data show CDR1 as SGHRS and CDR2 as YFSETQ. The sequence was obtained from a man in his forties or fifties with active COVID-19. The sequencing input was peripheral blood. The gene calls are TRBV5-1 and TRBJ1-5; maybe TRBD1 (6 bases). The CDR3 DNA sequence: TGCGCCAGCAGCTTGGATGGGCTACAGGGAAATCAGCCCCAGCATTTT. Residues: CASSLDGLQGNQPQHF.